These 4 T cell receptor beta chains originate from one sample sequenced in a study of T cells after yellow fever vaccination. TCRdb re-derived calls from the 5' RACE reads in MiXCR, one entry per CDR3 protein. There are 150,000 to 200,000 distinct CDR3 sequences in the sample; 8% to 13% occur only once, and 35% to 40% lies in the top ten. Sample: CD8+ T cells sorted from PBMCs, taken 15 days after the yellow fever booster vaccination. The receptors were gathered from a man younger than 30 who received the YFV17D yellow fever vaccine.

This clonotype has only a few counts. The J gene is TRBJ2-7, the V gene TRBV7-6, with D hard to call. Deletions cut 1 base from V and 5 bases from J, with 9 bases between. The CDR3 has 13 residues. CDR1 is SGHVS and CDR2 is FNYEAQ in the germline V gene. DNA of the CDR3: TGTGCCAGCAGCTTAGGTCGCGGCGACGAGCAGTACGTC. Its translation: CASSLGRGDEQYV.

V and J are TRBV7-3 and TRBJ1-1; TRBD1 is a possible D gene (6 bases). The CDR3 spans 13 residues. Germline V CDR1 and CDR2: SGHTA, FQGTGA. Trimming left V 4 bases short and J 7 bases short, with 13 bases between. The CDR3 spells CASSSSGGGEAFF. Written as DNA, the CDR3 is TGTGCCAGCAGCTCTTCGGGGGGCGGTGAAGCTTTCTTT. Looking up the rest from reference TRBV7-3 and TRBJ1-1 gives the full variable domain: GAGVSQTPSNKVTEKGKYVELRCDPISGHTALYWYRQSLGQGPEFLIYFQGTGAADDSGLPNDRFFAVRPEGSVSTLKIQRTERGDSAVYLCASSSSGGGEAFFGQGTRLTVV.

This clonotype was recorded a few times. The chain joins TRBV7-3 to TRBJ2-4; D may match TRBD1 or TRBD2 (5 bases each). This CDR3 is 15 amino acids long. V gave up 5 bases and J gave up 6 bases, with 17 bases separating them. Germline V gene sequence: CDR1 SGHTA, CDR2 FQGTGA. The CDR3 is CASSRGAEALNIQYF. In DNA form, the CDR3 reads TGTGCCAGCAGCCGAGGGGCGGAGGCGCTAAACATTCAGTACTTC.

This clonotype showed up many times. V is TRBV7-2 and J is TRBJ1-4; D remains ambiguous. Germline lookup yields CDR1 SGHTA and CDR2 FQGNSA. Trimming pared 1 base from V and 4 bases from J, leaving 16 bases between. The CDR3 totals 17 residues. CDR3 in amino acids: CASSLEGRERNNEKLFF. The CDR3 DNA follows: TGTGCCAGCAGCTTAGAGGGCCGGGAAAGAAATAATGAAAAACTGTTTTTT.